One and the same sample provided the 25 T cell receptor beta chains below, sequenced in a study of blood T cell repertoires in COVID-19. The table came from immunoSEQ multiplex PCR; TCRdb's copy has only in-frame clones and leaves some out. The sample lists 95,000 to 150,000 clones, around 88% seen once, with nearly 0.9% in the top ten. The sequencing input was peripheral blood. The source of these receptors is a woman aged 50 to 60 with active or convalescent COVID-19.

This sequence joins TRBV29-1 and TRBJ1-3; D is undetermined. V was pared by 7 bases and J by 5 bases, with 12 bases between. Germline loops: CDR1 SQVTM, CDR2 ANQGSEA. This CDR3 spans 12 amino acids. CDR3 sequence reads: CSARTTRNTIYF. The CDR3 DNA reads TGCAGCGCCCGAACGACAAGAAACACCATATATTTT.

The rearrangement links TRBV10-3 to TRBJ2-1; D might be TRBD1 (5 bases). The V end was cut by 6 bases, the J end by 5 bases, with 8 bases between. This CDR3 region has 12 residues. Germline loops: CDR1 ENHRY, CDR2 SYGVKD. In DNA form, the CDR3 reads TGTGCCATCAGGCTACAGGACAATGAGCAGTTCTTC. Translating gives CAIRLQDNEQFF.

The rearrangement joins TRBV2 to TRBJ2-2; 12 bases line up with TRBD2. There are 15 residues in the CDR3. Germline CDR1 and CDR2: SNHLY and FYNNEI. V lost 4 bases and J lost 8; bases outside the gene matches: 5. CDR3 protein: CASSAETSGRGELFF. The DNA of the CDR3 is TGTGCCAGCAGTGCCGAGACTAGCGGGAGAGGGGAGCTGTTTTTT. The whole variable domain, filled in from reference TRBV2 and TRBJ2-2, reads EPEVTQTPSHQVTQMGQEVILRCVPISNHLYFYWYRQILGQKVEFLVSFYNNEISEKSEIFDDQFSVERPDGSNFTLKIRSTKLEDSAMYFCASSAETSGRGELFFGEGSRLTVL.

A note on this clone: Other nucleotide sequences from this sample produce the same CDR3. The rearrangement joins TRBV2 to TRBJ1-1; D not certain. Per germline, CDR1 SNHLY and CDR2 FYNNEI. The CDR3 runs 13 residues. V was clipped by 3 bases and J by 0 bases, with 5 bases between them. Here the CDR3 reads CASSDSMNTEAFF. CDR3 DNA: TGTGCCAGCAGTGACAGTATGAACACTGAAGCTTTCTTT.

V is TRBV7-2 and J is TRBJ2-7, with TRBD2 identical over 12 bases. The length of the CDR3 is 16 residues. The V gene end was trimmed by 5 bases and the J gene end by 2 bases; junction bases not matched to a gene: 7. CDR1 is SGHTA, CDR2 FQGNSA, per germline. The CDR3 DNA reads as TGTGCCAGCAGCCTAGTCTCTAGCGGGAGGGCCTACGAGCAGTACTTC. Protein: CASSLVSSGRAYEQYF.

J is TRBJ2-1 and V is TRBV6-2 or TRBV6-3, with 7 bases identical to TRBD2. The CDR3 is 16 residues long. Germline lookup yields CDR1 MNHEY and CDR2 SVGEGT. V lost 6 bases, J lost 0 bases, and 8 bases stayed unmatched. In nucleotides, the CDR3 is TGTGCCAGCAGCTCCCGCGGGAGAGGCTCCTACAATGAGCAGTTCTTC. Translation: CASSSRGRGSYNEQFF.

The chain couples TRBV2 to TRBJ2-3, with 8 bases aligning to TRBD1. The V gene end was trimmed by 8 bases and the J gene end by 2 bases; junction bases not matched to a gene: 6. CDR1 SNHLY and CDR2 FYNNEI come from the germline V gene. The CDR3 totals 14 residues. CDR3 region: CASSRDRNTDTQYF. Written as DNA, the CDR3 is TGTGCCAGCTCCCGGGACAGGAACACAGATACGCAGTATTTT.

The chain has TRBV2 and TRBJ1-4; 7 nucleotides agree with TRBD1. Germline loops: CDR1 SNHLY, CDR2 FYNNEI. V was pared by 8 bases and J by 2 bases, with 5 bases of the junction left unmatched. This CDR3 contains 14 residues. The CDR3 DNA reads as TGTGCCAGCCACAGGGGTTGGACTAATGAAAAACTGTTTTTT. This gives the protein CASHRGWTNEKLFF.

This chain joins TRBV29-1 and TRBJ2-7, with D maybe TRBD2 (6 bases). The CDR3 spans 12 residues. Per the germline V gene, CDR1 is SQVTM and CDR2 is ANQGSEA. Written as DNA, the CDR3 is TGCAGTGTACCGGGACTTCTCTACGAGCAGTACTTC. This encodes CSVPGLLYEQYF.

Comments on this clone: One junction end does not reproduce the germline sequence, and a read error may be involved. V gene TRBV5-1 combines with J gene TRBJ1-2, with TRBD1 matching 7 bases. The CDR3 consists of 12 residues. Germline CDR1 SGHRS, CDR2 YFSETQ. Here the CDR3 reads CASSLDPGQSIF. The CDR3 nucleotides are TGCGCCAGCAGCTTGGACCCGGGACAGTCTATCTTC.

The chain combines TRBV18 with TRBJ2-1, with 9 bases identical to TRBD2. CDR1 is KGHSH, CDR2 LQKENI, per germline. This CDR3 is 17 amino acids long. V shed 4 bases, J shed 5 bases, and the junction held 12 bases outside the gene matches. CDR3 loop: CASSRFSSGAANNEQFF. CDR3 sequence (DNA): TGTGCCAGCTCACGGTTTTCTAGCGGGGCAGCCAACAATGAGCAGTTCTTC. Full variable domain (missing parts from reference TRBV18 and TRBJ2-1): NAGVMQNPRHLVRRRGQEARLRCSPMKGHSHVYWYRQLPEEGLKFMVYLQKENIIDESGMPKERFSAEFPKEGPSILRIQQVVRGDSAAYFCASSRFSSGAANNEQFFGPGTRLTVL.

The chain joins TRBV7-6 to TRBJ2-7; D gene uncertain. This CDR3 contains 13 residues. Trimming left V 1 base short and J 6 bases short, with 10 bases between. The germline gives CDR1 SGHVS, CDR2 FNYEAQ. The CDR3 loop is CASSLGALGEQYF. The CDR3 coding sequence is TGTGCCAGCAGCTTAGGGGCCCTGGGCGAGCAGTACTTC.

V is TRBV5-6 and J is TRBJ2-7, with 9 bases aligning to TRBD1. Germline assignment: CDR1 SGHDT and CDR2 YYEEEE. With V trimmed by 3 bases and J by 0 bases, 7 bases remained unmatched. This CDR3 spans 16 amino acids. The CDR3 sequence is CASSWGGQGGSYEQYF. In nucleotides, the CDR3 is TGTGCCAGCAGCTGGGGGGGACAGGGAGGCTCCTACGAGCAGTACTTC.

The CDR3 sequence is CATSRGGGSVSYNEQFF. The CDR3 DNA reads as TGTGCCACCAGCAGAGGGGGCGGGAGTGTATCCTACAATGAGCAGTTCTTC. This chain uses TRBV15 with TRBJ2-1; 7 bases align to TRBD2. The V and J ends lost 1 base and 1 base, in that order; junction bases with no gene match: 7. Germline V gene sequence: CDR1 LNHNV, CDR2 YYDKDF (reference sequence). This CDR3 is 17 amino acids long.

The V gene is TRBV10-3, the J gene TRBJ1-2; 11 positions match TRBD1. V was clipped by 9 bases and J by 5 bases; unmatched bases: 5. Germline assignment: CDR1 ENHRY and CDR2 SYGVKD. CDR3 size: 13 residues. This CDR3 reads CAMLGTGGYGYTF. DNA for the CDR3: TGTGCCATGTTAGGGACAGGGGGGTATGGCTACACCTTC.

CDR3 protein: CASSFEGANYGYTF. Here the CDR3 DNA reads TGTGCCAGCAGCTTTGAGGGGGCCAACTATGGCTACACCTTC. The chain uses TRBV5-4 and TRBJ1-2, with 7 bases lining up with TRBD1. This CDR3 region has 14 residues. Germline V CDR1 and CDR2: SGHNT, YYREEE (reference sequence). The V segment lost 2 bases and the J segment 2 bases; nucleotides outside the gene matches: 3. Full variable domain (missing parts from reference TRBV5-4 and TRBJ1-2): ETGVTQSPTHLIKTRGQQVTLRCSSQSGHNTVSWYQQALGQGPQFIFQYYREEENGRGNFPPRFSGLQFPNYSSELNVNALELDDSALYLCASSFEGANYGYTFGSGTRLTVV.

The chain couples TRBV18 to TRBJ2-2; a possible D gene is TRBD2 (6 bases). The CDR3 consists of 15 residues. V lost 2 bases and J 2 bases, leaving 9 bases between the germline ends. Germline V gene sequence: CDR1 KGHSH, CDR2 LQKENI. The CDR3 DNA sequence: TGTGCCAGCTCACCAGGGACTCGAAACACCGGGGAGCTGTTTTTT. Encoded protein: CASSPGTRNTGELFF.

Here the CDR3 DNA reads TGTGCCAGCAGAAGAGGGCTAGCGGGGGGCAGCTCCTACAATGAGCAGTTCTTC. Translation: CASRRGLAGGSSYNEQFF. V is TRBV5-4 and J is TRBJ2-1; 11 bases fit TRBD2. The CDR3 covers 18 residues. Germline V gene lookup returns CDR1 SGHNT and CDR2 YYREEE (reference sequence). V shed 5 bases, J shed 0 bases, and the junction held 10 bases outside the gene matches.

The chain is built from TRBV15 and TRBJ1-1; 7 bases line up with TRBD1. This CDR3 comprises 14 residues. CDR1 LNHNV and CDR2 YYDKDF come from the germline V gene (reference sequence). Trimming removed 6 bases from V and 0 bases from J; junction bases left unmatched: 4. The chain's CDR3 is CATRPGQLNTEAFF. The CDR3 coding sequence is TGTGCCACCAGGCCGGGACAGCTGAACACTGAAGCTTTCTTT.

J is TRBJ2-2 and V is TRBV5-5; possibly TRBD2 for D (5 bases). CDR3 length equals 15 residues. V lost 3 bases and J lost 4, with 13 bases in between. Germline-derived CDR1 and CDR2 are SGHKS and YYEKEE (reference sequence). The CDR3 DNA reads TGTGCCAGCAGCTCTACTAGGGTCGGCACCGGGGAGCTGTTTTTT. Its protein product is CASSSTRVGTGELFF. Full variable domain (remainder filled in from reference TRBV5-5 and TRBJ2-2): DAGVTQSPTHLIKTRGQQVTLRCSPISGHKSVSWYQQVLGQGPQFIFQYYEKEERGRGNFPDRFSARQFPNYSSELNVNALLLGDSALYLCASSSTRVGTGELFFGEGSRLTVL.

The chain is built from TRBV27 and TRBJ2-7; 12 bases line up with TRBD2. The CDR3 runs to 16 residues. J gave up 4 bases and V 6 bases, and 10 bases lay outside the gene matches. The germline gives CDR1 MNHEY, CDR2 SMNVEV (reference sequence). CDR3 coding DNA: TGTGCCAGCAGCCTAGCGGGAGGGGCCTCACTTTACGAGCAGTACTTC. This encodes CASSLAGGASLYEQYF.

V is TRBV28 and J is TRBJ2-1; D possibly corresponds to TRBD2 (6 bases). V was pared by 7 bases and J by 6 bases, with 16 bases between. This CDR3 has 14 amino acids. CDR1 and CDR2 (germline): MDHEN, SYDVKM. For the CDR3, the DNA is TGTGCCAGCAACTCACGGGACTGGGGCAATGAGCAGTTCTTC. Translating it yields CASNSRDWGNEQFF.

V usage is TRBV7-2 and J usage is TRBJ2-3, with a weak D call TRBD1 (5 bases). This CDR3 spans 14 amino acids. The germline V gene encodes CDR1 SGHTA and CDR2 FQGNSA. Trimming shortened V by 6 bases and J by 2 bases, and 12 bases separated the two germline ends. DNA of the CDR3: TGTGCCAGCAGACCGACAGTCGACACAGATACGCAGTATTTT. This sequence encodes CASRPTVDTDTQYF.

The chain is built from TRBV9 and TRBJ1-6; 9 bases map to TRBD1. The CDR3 is made up of 16 amino acids. Looked up from germline, CDR1 is SGDLS and CDR2 is YYNGEE. The ends lost 0 bases at V and 7 bases at J; junction bases unmatched: 5. The CDR3 region has the DNA TGTGCCAGCAGCGTAGAGGGGACAGGGCTCAATTCACCCCTCCACTTT. Translating gives CASSVEGTGLNSPLHF.

This chain's CDR3 is CASIGRENLDEQFF. The DNA for the CDR3 is TGTGCCAGCATTGGTCGGGAGAACCTAGATGAGCAGTTCTTC. The chain recombines TRBV5-4 with TRBJ2-1; the D gene is possibly TRBD2 (6 bases). CDR3 size: 14 residues. V was shortened by 6 bases and J by 8 bases, with 18 bases between the two germline ends. CDR1 SGHNT and CDR2 YYREEE come from the germline V gene (reference sequence).